The clone carrying this TCR beta chain was seen a single time. Antigen: not known. This sample was taken from a study of T cell responses to AZD1222 COVID-19 vaccine. Study results and limitations: Regions 160-218 and 743-854 dominated among vaccine-associated CD4 TCRs spanning spike. Repertoires in all cases were sampled only once the peak T cell response had passed. Close to half of spike-specific TCRs reportedly recognize unmutated variant regions.

Here immunoSEQ multiplex PCR was the method, and the copy in TCRdb shows in-frame clones only, minus some. The sample lists 95,000 to 110,000 clones; roughly 89% were seen once. The sequence was obtained from an adult in good health. Here the sequenced sample was peripheral blood, taken on day 0 of AZD1222 vaccination.

The CDR3 DNA reads TGTGCCAGCAGCCAAGGGGGGTCAATCTCCTACGAGCAGTACTTC. It encodes CASSQGGSISYEQYF. This chain uses TRBV7-2 with TRBJ2-7; D assignment may be TRBD1 or TRBD2 (6 bases each). CDR1 and CDR2 from the germline V gene are SGHTA and FQGNSA. The CDR3 sequence is 15 residues long. Trimming pared 5 bases from V and 0 bases from J, leaving 14 bases between.